This is a list of T cell receptor beta chains from one sample in a study of T-cell memory formation after mild COVID-19. TCRdb reprocessed the 5' RACE reads via MiXCR and lists one record per CDR3 protein. The data contain about 320,000 distinct CDR3 sequences, approximately 14% of them seen just once; the ten biggest clones take up approximately 22%. Specimen: PBMCs or a T cell subset sorted from them (not recorded which). The receptors here all came from a man younger than 30 who had mild COVID-19 (a few samples of this study predate the infection). Cell type and time point are not known. Each CDR3 is given with its conserved first and last residue.

>TRBV4-2|TRBJ1-2
CASSQVVWEGQPSGYTF
>TRBV7-9|TRBJ2-7
CASSSRGAYEQYF
>TRBV5-1|TRBJ2-7
CASSSMDRQARQYF
>TRBV7-8|TRBJ2-1
CASARDRIGNEQFF
>TRBV3-2|TRBJ2-1
CSSSQDPGQGLAGVIEQFF
>TRBV7-9|TRBJ1-2
CASSLVTANYGYTF
>TRBV7-6|TRBJ1-3
CASSLLTRAFLSGNTIYF
>TRBV12-5|TRBJ2-7
CASGRDRADEQYF
>TRBV7-9|TRBJ1-4
CASSLVGSEKLFF
>TRBV24-1|TRBJ2-1
CATGWGNEQFF
>TRBV10-3|TRBJ2-3
CAPGQGDTQYF
>TRBV12-3/TRBV12-4|TRBJ2-7
CASKTTGQKYEQYF
>TRBV12-3/TRBV12-4|TRBJ2-4
CASSPLEVAKNIQYF
>TRBV2|TRBJ2-5
CASSESVGTQETQYF
>TRBV12-3/TRBV12-4|TRBJ1-5
CASSFTGENQPQHF
>TRBV24-1|TRBJ2-3
CATSDYQGKPDTQYF
>TRBV24-1|TRBJ2-5
CATSDFVGGGSETQYF
>TRBV5-1|TRBJ1-1
CASSLEGATEAFF
>TRBV12-3/TRBV12-4|TRBJ2-1
CASSYATAYNEQFF
>TRBV2|TRBJ1-4
CAGGSLDRALLFF
>TRBV5-1|TRBJ2-3
CASSLNRDTQYF
>TRBV11-2|TRBJ2-5
CASSLGRRGAIQETQYF
>TRBV5-1|TRBJ2-3
CASSVGTSGWTDTQYF
>TRBV7-8|TRBJ1-3
CASSFNGNTIYF
>TRBV4-3|TRBJ2-2
CASSQDFRAGELFF
>TRBV12-3/TRBV12-4|TRBJ1-2
CASSLQGEGYTF
>TRBV5-6|TRBJ2-3
CASSSLTLASTDTQYF
>TRBV13|TRBJ1-1
CASSLARDMNTEAFF
>TRBV18|TRBJ2-3
CASSPLTGGATDTQYF
>TRBV6-5|TRBJ1-5
CASSYRQGGLQPQHF
>TRBV6-5|TRBJ2-7
CASSYGRVNEQYF
>TRBV5-1|TRBJ2-7
CASSRDWYEQYF
>TRBV12-3/TRBV12-4|TRBJ1-1
CASTPTGGSAEAFF
>TRBV20-1|TRBJ1-6
CSARVGQINSPLHF
>TRBV20-1|TRBJ1-2
CSARVGRPMGYTF
>TRBV4-2|TRBJ2-4
CASSQGRQRGLKNIQYF